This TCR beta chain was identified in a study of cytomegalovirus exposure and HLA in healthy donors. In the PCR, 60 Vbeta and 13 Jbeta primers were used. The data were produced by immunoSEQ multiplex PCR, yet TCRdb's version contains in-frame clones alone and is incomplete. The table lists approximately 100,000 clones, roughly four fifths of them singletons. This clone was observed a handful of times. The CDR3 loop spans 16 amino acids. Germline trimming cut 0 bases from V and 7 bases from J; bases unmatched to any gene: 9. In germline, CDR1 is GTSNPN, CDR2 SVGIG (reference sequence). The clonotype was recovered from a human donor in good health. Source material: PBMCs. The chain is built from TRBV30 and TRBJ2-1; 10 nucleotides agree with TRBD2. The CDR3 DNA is TGTGCCTGGAGTGTAAACGCTAGCGGGAGATGGAATGAGCAGTTCTTC. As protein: CAWSVNASGRWNEQFF. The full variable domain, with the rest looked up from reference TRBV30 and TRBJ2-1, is SQTIHQWPATLVQPVGSPLSLECTVEGTSNPNLYWYRQAAGRGLQLLFYSVGIGQISSEVPQNLSASRPQDRQFILSSKKLLLSDSGFYLCAWSVNASGRWNEQFFGPGTRLTVL.